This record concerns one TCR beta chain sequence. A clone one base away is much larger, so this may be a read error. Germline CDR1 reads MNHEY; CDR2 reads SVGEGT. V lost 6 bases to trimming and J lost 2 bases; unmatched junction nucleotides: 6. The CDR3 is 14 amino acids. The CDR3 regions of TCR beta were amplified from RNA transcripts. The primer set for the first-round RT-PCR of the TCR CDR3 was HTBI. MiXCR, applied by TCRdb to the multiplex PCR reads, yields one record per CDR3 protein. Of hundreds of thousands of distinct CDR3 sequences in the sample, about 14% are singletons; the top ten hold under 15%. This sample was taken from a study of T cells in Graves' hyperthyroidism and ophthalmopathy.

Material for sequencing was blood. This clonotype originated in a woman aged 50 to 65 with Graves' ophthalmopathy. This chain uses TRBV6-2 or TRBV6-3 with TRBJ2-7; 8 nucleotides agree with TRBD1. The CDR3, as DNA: TGTGCCAGCAGCACCGGGACAGGACCCTACGAGCAGTACTTC. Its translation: CASSTGTGPYEQYF.